This T cell receptor beta chain was found in a study of OX40 agonist ivuxolimab in advanced cancers. Study at large: Patients were infused with ivuxolimab every 2 weeks at 0.01 to 10 mg/kg.

Sequencing was performed with immunoSEQ multiplex PCR; in TCRdb, only in-frame clones are kept and a portion is missing. The top ten hold approximately 13% of the sample, which has about 80,000 clones, around nine tenths seen once. Study results and limitations: Low normalized T-cell clonal expansion was also seen in some nonresponders.

J lost 5 bases, V lost 5 bases, and 5 bases had no gene match. This CDR3 contains 14 residues. Looked up from germline, CDR1 is MGHRA and CDR2 is YSYEKL. Anyone with autoimmune disease history or systemic immunosuppression was excluded. To note about this clone: As yet, its antigen is unknown.

The source was CD4+ or CD8+ T cells sorted from blood, collected in a trial of the OX40 agonist ivuxolimab. The chain has TRBV4-1 and TRBJ1-4; TRBD1 aligns across 7 bases. The TCR comes from an adult with an advanced solid tumor such as melanoma, head and neck, liver or kidney cancer. This chain's CDR3 is CASSWDSPNEKLFF. CDR3 coding DNA: TGCGCCAGCAGCTGGGACAGTCCCAATGAAAAACTGTTTTTT.